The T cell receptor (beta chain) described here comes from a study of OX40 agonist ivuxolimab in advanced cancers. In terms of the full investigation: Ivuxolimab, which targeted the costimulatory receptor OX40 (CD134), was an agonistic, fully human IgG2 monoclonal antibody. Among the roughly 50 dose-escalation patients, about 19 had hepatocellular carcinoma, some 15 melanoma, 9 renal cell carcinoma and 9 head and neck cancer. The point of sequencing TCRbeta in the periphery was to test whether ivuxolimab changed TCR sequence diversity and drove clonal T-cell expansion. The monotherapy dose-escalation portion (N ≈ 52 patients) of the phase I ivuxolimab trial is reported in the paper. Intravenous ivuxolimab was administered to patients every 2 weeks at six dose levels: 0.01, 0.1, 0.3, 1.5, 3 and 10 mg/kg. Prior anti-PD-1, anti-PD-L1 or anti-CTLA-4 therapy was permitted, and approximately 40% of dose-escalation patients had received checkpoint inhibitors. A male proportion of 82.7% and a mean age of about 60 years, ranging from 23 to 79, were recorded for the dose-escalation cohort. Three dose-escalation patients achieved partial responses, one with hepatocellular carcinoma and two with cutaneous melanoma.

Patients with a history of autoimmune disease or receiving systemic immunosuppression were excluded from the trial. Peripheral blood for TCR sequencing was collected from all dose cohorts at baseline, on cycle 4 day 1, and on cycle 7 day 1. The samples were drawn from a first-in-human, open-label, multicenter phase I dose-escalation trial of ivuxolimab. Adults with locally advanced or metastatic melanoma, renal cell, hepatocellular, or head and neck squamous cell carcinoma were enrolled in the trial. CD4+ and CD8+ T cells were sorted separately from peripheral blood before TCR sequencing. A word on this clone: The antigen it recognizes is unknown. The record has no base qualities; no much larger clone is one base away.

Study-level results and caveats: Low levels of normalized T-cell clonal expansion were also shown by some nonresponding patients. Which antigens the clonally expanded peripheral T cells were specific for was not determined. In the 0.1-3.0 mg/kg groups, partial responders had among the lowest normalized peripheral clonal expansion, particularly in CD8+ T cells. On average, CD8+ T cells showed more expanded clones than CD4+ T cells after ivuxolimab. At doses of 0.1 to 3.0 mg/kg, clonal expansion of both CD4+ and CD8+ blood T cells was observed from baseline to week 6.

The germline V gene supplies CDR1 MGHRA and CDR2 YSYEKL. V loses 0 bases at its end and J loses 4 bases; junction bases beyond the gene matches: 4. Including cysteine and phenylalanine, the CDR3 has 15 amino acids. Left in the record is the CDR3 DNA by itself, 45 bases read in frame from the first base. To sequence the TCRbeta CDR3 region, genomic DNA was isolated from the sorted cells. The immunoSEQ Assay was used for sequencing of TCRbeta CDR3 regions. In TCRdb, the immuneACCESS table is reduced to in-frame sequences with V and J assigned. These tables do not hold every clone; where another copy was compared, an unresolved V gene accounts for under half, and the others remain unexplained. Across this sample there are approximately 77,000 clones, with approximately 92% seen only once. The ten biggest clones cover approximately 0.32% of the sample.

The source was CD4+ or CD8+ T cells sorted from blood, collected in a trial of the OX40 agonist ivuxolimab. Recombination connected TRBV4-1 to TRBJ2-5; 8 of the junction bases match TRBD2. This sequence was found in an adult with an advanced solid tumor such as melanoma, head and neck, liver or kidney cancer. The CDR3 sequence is CASSQDLGGGETQYF. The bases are TGCGCCAGCAGCCAAGATCTCGGGGGGGGAGAGACCCAGTACTTC.